This T cell receptor (beta chain) was profiled in a study of OX40 agonist ivuxolimab in advanced cancers. Of note for this clone: Its antigen is not known.

The CDR3 runs 15 residues. Germline-derived CDR1 and CDR2 are MGHRA and YSYEKL. V was trimmed by 3 bases and J by 3 bases, leaving 15 bases between them. Whole-study results and caveats: With doses of 0.1 to 3.0 mg/kg, CD4+ and CD8+ blood T cells had undergone clonal expansion by week 6.

Repertoires were generated with immunoSEQ multiplex PCR, while TCRdb's copy carries only in-frame clones and drops some. The repertoire holds tens of thousands of clones, roughly nine tenths seen once, with under 0.4% in the top ten. The clonotype originates from an adult with an advanced solid tumor such as melanoma, head and neck, liver or kidney cancer. The source material was CD4+ or CD8+ T cells sorted from blood, sampled in a trial of the OX40 agonist ivuxolimab. J is TRBJ2-7 and V is TRBV4-1, with D perhaps being TRBD1 or TRBD2 (5 bases each). The CDR3 coding sequence is TGCGCCAGCAGCCAGAGAGGGGCGTTGGACTACGAGCAGTACTTC. As protein: CASSQRGALDYEQYF.